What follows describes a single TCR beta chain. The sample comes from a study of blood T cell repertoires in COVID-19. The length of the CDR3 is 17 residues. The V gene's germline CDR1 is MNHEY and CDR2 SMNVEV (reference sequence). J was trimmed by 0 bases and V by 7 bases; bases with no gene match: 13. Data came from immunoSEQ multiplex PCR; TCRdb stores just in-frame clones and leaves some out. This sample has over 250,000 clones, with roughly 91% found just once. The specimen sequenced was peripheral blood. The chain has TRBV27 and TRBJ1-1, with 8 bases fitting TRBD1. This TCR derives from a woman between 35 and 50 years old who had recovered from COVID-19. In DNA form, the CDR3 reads TGTGCCAGCACCCCGGGGGCAGGGGGCGCGGTGAACACTGAAGCTTTCTTT. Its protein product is CASTPGAGGAVNTEAFF.